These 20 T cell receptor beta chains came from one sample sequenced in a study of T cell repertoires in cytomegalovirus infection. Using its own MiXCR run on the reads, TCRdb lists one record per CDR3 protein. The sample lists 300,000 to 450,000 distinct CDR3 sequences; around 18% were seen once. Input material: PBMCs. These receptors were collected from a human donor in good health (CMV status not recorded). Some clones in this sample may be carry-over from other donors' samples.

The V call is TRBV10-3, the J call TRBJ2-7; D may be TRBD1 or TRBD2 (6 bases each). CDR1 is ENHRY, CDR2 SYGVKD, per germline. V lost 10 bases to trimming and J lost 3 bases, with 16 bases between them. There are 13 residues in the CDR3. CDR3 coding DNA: TGTGCCACCTCCCGGAGGGGGATCTACGAGCAGTACTTC. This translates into CATSRRGIYEQYF.

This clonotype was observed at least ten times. The CDR3: CASSDAFGRSGNEQFF. CDR3 DNA sequence: TGTGCCAGCAGCGACGCATTCGGGAGGTCGGGCAATGAGCAGTTCTTC. V usage is TRBV7-8 and J usage is TRBJ2-1; 7 nucleotides agree with TRBD2. The CDR3 extends over 16 amino acids. V lost 5 bases and J lost 6; bases outside the gene matches: 13. Germline V gene sequence: CDR1 SGHVS, CDR2 FQNEAQ.

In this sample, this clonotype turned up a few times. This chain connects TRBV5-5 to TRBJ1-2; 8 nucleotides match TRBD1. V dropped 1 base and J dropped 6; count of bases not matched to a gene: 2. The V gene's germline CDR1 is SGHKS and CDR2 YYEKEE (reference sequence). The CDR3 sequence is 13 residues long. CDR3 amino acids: CASSLKTGDGYTF. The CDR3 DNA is TGTGCCAGCAGCTTGAAGACAGGGGATGGCTACACCTTC. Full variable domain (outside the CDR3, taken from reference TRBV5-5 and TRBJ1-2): DAGVTQSPTHLIKTRGQQVTLRCSPISGHKSVSWYQQVLGQGPQFIFQYYEKEERGRGNFPDRFSARQFPNYSSELNVNALLLGDSALYLCASSLKTGDGYTFGSGTRLTVV.

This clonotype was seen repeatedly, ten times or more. Here the CDR3 reads CASTPGLMNTEAFF. CDR3 DNA: TGTGCCAGCACCCCGGGACTCATGAACACTGAAGCTTTCTTT. The genes are TRBV11-2 and TRBJ1-1, with D possibly being TRBD1 (5 bases). This CDR3 has 14 amino acids. Trimming removed 7 bases from V and 0 bases from J, with 12 bases in between. CDR1 and CDR2 from the germline V gene are SGHAT and FQNNGV.

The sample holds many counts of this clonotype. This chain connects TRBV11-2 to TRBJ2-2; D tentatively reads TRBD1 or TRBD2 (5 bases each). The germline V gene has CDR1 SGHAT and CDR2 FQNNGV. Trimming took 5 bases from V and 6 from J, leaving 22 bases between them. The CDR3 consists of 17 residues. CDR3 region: CASSHGAELIGAGELFF. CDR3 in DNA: TGTGCCAGCAGCCATGGAGCGGAACTAATAGGGGCCGGGGAGCTGTTTTTT.

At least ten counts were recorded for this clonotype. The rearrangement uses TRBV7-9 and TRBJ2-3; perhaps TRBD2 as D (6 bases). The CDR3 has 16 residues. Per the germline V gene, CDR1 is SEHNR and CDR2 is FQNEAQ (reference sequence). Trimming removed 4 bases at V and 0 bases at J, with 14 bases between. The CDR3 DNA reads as TGTGCCAGCAGCTCATGGGCGGGGCGAAGCACAGATACGCAGTATTTT. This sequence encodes CASSSWAGRSTDTQYF.

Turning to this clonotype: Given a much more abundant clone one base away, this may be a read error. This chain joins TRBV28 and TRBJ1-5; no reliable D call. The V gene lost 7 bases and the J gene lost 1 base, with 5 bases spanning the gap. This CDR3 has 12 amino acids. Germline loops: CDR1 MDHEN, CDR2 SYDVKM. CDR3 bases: TGTGCCAGCACCCAAAGCAATCAGCCCCAGCATTTT. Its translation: CASTQSNQPQHF.

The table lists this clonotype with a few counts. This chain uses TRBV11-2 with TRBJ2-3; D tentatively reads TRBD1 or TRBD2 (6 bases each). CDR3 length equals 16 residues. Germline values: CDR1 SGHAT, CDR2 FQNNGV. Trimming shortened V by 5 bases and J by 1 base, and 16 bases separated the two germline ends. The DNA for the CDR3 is TGTGCCAGCAGCCCCTTAGCGGCAGGGGGCACAGATACGCAGTATTTT. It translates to CASSPLAAGGTDTQYF.

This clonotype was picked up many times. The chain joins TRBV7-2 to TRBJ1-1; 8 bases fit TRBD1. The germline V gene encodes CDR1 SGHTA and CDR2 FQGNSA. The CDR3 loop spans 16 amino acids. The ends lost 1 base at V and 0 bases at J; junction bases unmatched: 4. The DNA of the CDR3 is TGTGCCAGCAGCTTAGGAGGGGACAGGCTGAACACTGAAGCTTTCTTT. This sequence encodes CASSLGGDRLNTEAFF.

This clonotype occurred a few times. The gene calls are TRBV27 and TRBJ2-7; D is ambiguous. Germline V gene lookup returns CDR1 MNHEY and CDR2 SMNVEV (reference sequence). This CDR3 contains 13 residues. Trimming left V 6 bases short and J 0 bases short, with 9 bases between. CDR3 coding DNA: TGTGCCAGCAGGTCTAGAGGCTCCTACGAGCAGTACTTC. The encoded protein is CASRSRGSYEQYF.

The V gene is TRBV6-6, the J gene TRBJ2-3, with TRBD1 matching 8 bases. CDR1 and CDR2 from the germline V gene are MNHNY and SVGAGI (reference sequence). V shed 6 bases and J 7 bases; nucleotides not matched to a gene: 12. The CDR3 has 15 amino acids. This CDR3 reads CASSYGQGPTNTQYF. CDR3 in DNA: TGTGCCAGCAGCTACGGACAGGGTCCCACGAATACGCAGTATTTT.

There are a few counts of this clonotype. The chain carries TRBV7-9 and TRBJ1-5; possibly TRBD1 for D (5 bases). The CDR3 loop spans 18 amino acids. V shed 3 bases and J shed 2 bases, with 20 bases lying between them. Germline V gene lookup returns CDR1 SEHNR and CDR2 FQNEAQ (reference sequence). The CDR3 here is CASSLGGSRPRGNQPQHF. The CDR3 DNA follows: TGTGCCAGCAGCTTGGGGGGGTCCAGACCCCGGGGCAATCAGCCCCAGCATTTT.

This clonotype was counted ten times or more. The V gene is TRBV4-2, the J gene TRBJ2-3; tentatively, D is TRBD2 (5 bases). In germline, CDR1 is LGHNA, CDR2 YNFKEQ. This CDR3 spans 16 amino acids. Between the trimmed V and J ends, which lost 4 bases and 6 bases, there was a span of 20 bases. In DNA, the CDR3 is TGTGCCAGCAGCCTACATTGGAGTAGAGGGTCCGATACGCAGTATTTT. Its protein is CASSLHWSRGSDTQYF.

The CDR3 loop is CASSPTSPTMDYEQYF. Written as DNA, the CDR3 is TGTGCCAGCAGCCCAACCTCCCCGACAATGGACTACGAGCAGTACTTC. The gene calls are TRBV3-1 and TRBJ2-7; no firm D call. Trimming took 4 bases from V and 3 from J, leaving 19 bases between them. This CDR3 is 16 amino acids long. In germline, CDR1 is LGHDT, CDR2 YNNKEL (reference sequence).

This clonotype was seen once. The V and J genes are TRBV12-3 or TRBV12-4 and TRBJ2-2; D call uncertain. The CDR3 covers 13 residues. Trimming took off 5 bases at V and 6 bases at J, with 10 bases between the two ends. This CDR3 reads CASSPIVAGELFF. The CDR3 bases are TGTGCCAGCAGTCCTATTGTGGCCGGGGAGCTGTTTTTT.

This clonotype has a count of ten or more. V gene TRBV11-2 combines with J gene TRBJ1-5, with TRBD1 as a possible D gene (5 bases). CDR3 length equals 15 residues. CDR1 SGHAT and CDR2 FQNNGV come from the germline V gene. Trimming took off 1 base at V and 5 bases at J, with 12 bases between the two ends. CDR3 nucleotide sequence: TGTGCCAGCAGCTTAGCCCAGGGAGTGGATCAGCCCCAGCATTTT. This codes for CASSLAQGVDQPQHF.

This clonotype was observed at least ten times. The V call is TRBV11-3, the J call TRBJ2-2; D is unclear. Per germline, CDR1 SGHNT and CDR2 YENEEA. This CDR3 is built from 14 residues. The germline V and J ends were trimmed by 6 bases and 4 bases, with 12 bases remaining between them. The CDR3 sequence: CASSSIRSTGELFF. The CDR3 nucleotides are TGTGCCAGCAGTTCGATTAGGAGCACCGGGGAGCTGTTTTTT.

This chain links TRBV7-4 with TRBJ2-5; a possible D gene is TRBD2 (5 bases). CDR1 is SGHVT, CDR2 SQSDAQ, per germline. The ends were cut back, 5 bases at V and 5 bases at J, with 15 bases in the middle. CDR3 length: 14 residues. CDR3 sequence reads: CASSLSGILETQYF. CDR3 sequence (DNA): TGTGCCAGCAGCCTAAGCGGAATTCTGGAGACCCAGTACTTC.

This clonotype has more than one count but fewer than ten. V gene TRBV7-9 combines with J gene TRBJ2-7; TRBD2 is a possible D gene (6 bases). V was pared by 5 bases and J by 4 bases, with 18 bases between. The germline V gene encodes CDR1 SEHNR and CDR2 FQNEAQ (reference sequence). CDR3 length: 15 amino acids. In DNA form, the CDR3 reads TGTGCCAGCAGCACTTCCAATGGGGGGTATTACGAGCAGTACTTC. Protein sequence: CASSTSNGGYYEQYF.

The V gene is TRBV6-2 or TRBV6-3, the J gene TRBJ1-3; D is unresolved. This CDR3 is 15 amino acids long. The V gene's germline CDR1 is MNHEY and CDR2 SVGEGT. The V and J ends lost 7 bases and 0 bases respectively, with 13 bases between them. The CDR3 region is CASKKGTSSGNTIYF. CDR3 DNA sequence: TGTGCCAGCAAGAAGGGAACTTCCTCTGGAAACACCATATATTTT.